The sample holds many counts of the clone carrying this T cell receptor beta chain. This entry belongs to a study of T cells in Graves' hyperthyroidism and ophthalmopathy. Overall study: Peripheral blood was secured at the point of initial diagnosis, before any treatment.

Regions amplified from RNA transcripts were the TCR beta CDR3 regions. TCR CDR3 underwent first-round RT-PCR with the HTBI primer set. TCRdb recomputed calls from the multiplex PCR reads with MiXCR, one row per CDR3 protein. The profile shows 250,000 or so distinct CDR3 sequences, approximately 16% of them singletons. Each ophthalmopathy patient scored at least 3 on the Clinical Activity Score and at least 4 on NOSPECS grade, with duration under 3 months. The V and J ends lost 5 bases and 0 bases, in that order; junction bases with no gene match: 7. Germline V gene sequence: CDR1 SGHTA, CDR2 FQGNSA. There are 15 residues in the CDR3.

The chain is built from TRBV7-2 and TRBJ2-7; 7 bases map to TRBD1. The clonotype comes from a woman under 30 with Graves' ophthalmopathy. Sequenced input: blood. CDR3 residues: CASSPDREISYEQYF. CDR3 nucleotide sequence: TGTGCCAGCAGCCCAGACAGGGAAATCTCCTACGAGCAGTACTTC.